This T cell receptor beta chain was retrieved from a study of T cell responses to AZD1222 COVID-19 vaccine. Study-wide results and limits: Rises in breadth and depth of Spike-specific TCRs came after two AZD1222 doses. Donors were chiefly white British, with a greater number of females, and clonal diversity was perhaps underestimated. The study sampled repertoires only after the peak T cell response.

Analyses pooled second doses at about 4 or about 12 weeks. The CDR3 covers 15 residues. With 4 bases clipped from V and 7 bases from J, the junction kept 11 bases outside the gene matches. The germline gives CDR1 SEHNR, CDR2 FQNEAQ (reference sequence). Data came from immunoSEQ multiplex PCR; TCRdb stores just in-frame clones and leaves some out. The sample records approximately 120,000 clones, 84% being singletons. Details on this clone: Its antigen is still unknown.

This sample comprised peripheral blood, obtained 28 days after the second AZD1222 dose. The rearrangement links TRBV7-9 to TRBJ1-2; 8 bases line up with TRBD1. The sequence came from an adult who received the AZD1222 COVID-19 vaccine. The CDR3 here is CASSSSDRGNSGYTF. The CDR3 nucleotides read TGTGCCAGCAGCTCCTCCGACAGGGGTAATAGTGGCTACACCTTC.